This TCR beta chain was captured in a study of blood T cell repertoires in COVID-19 (dated by TCRdb to the early 2020s). At the level of the whole study: Samples covering the acute and convalescent phases of COVID-19 were provided by collaborators in the United States, Italy and Spain. The prospective study material was composed of cDNA or gDNA derived from T cells, B-cell-depleted T cells, or PBMCs. Subjects who had been exposed to COVID-19, were actively infected with it, or had recovered from it provided the deeply sampled blood TCRbeta repertoires that made up the dataset. The repertoires were released in a freely available public database intended as a resource for research on the immune response to SARS-CoV-2. The samples were drawn from the first 160 participants of the ongoing ImmuneRACE study and from 950 to 1,500 subjects provided by 6 global collaborators. A de-identified subject ID, COVID-19 status, age in years and sex were almost always included in the sample metadata. Where available, HLA class I and class II types were taken from metadata supplied by the sample provider and were not determined by assay-based typing. Here is what the overall study found, with its caveats: Clinical and demographic metadata were provided uncurated, with the amount varying by source and participant.

Via the germline V gene, CDR1 is MDHEN and CDR2 SYDVKM. The CDR3 has 14 amino acids, counting the end cysteine and phenylalanine. Of the read, only the CDR3 DNA is kept; its 42 bases are in frame from base 1. V sheds 1 base and J sheds 7 bases, leaving 11 bases between their ends. TCRbeta CDR3 regions were amplified from genomic DNA by means of the immunoSEQ Assay, a bias-controlled multiplex PCR. The paper's data handling went like this. The number of nucleated cells in each sample was estimated from the amplification of reference gene primers within the assay. To quantify the absolute abundance of each unique TCRbeta CDR3 rearrangement, sequence reads were collapsed and filtered. For each sample, productive Simpson clonality was calculated as the square root of Simpson's diversity index over productive rearrangements. TCRdb retrieved this table from immuneACCESS and kept in-frame rearrangements only. Not all clones are present; in checked studies, unresolved V genes account for under half, and no reason is known for the remainder. V, J and clone size reflect that table, while D and trimming were determined from the DNA. Recorded for this sample are 150,000 to 200,000 clones; more than 90% of them occurred a single time. The ten most abundant clones make up 15% to 20% of the sample.

To note about this clone: The antigen this receptor binds is unknown. No much larger clone is present one base from it, and per-base qualities are unavailable.

The collaborating institutions used their own protocols to collect whole blood in K2EDTA tubes. Collaborator samples were shipped for TCRbeta analysis as frozen whole blood, isolated PBMCs, or DNA extracted from either sample type. This receptor was taken from a man aged 55-75 years with active or convalescent COVID-19. The chain links TRBV28 with TRBJ2-1, with TRBD1 tentatively as D gene (7 bases match). Source material: peripheral blood. The CDR3: CASSLSGGWNEQFF. The sequence in DNA is TGTGCCAGCAGTTTATCAGGGGGGTGGAATGAGCAGTTCTTC.